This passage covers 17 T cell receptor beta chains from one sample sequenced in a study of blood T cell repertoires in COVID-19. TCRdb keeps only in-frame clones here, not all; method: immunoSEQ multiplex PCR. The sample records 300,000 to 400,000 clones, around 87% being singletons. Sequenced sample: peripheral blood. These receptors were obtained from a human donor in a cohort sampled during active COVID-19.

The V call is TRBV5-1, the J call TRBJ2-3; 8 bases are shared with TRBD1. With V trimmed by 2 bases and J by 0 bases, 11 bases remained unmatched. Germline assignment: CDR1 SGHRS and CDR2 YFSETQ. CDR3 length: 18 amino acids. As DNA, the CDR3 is TGCGCCAGCAGCTTATCACCACAGGGGGACTCTAGCACAGATACGCAGTATTTT. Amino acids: CASSLSPQGDSSTDTQYF.

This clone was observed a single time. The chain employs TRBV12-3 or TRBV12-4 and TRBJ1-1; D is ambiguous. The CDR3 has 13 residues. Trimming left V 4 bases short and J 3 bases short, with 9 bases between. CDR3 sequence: CASSYVRDTEAFF. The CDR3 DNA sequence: TGTGCCAGCAGTTATGTGAGGGACACTGAAGCTTTCTTT.

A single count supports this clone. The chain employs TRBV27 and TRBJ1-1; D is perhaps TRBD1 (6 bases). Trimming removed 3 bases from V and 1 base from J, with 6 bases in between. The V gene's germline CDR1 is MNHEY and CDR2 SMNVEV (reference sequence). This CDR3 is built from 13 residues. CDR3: CASSLGQNTEAFF. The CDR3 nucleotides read TGTGCCAGCAGTTTGGGACAGAACACTGAAGCTTTCTTT.

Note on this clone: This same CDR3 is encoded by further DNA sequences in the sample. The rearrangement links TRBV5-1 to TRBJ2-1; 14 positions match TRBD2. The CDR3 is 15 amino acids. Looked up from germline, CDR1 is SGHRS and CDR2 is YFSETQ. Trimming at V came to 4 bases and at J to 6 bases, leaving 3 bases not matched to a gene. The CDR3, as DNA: TGCGCCAGCAGCCTGGGACTAGCGGGAGTCAATGAGCAGTTCTTC. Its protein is CASSLGLAGVNEQFF. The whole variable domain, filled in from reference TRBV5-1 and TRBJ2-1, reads KAGVTQTPRYLIKTRGQQVTLSCSPISGHRSVSWYQQTPGQGLQFLFEYFSETQRNKGNFPGRFSGRQFSNSRSEMNVSTLELGDSALYLCASSLGLAGVNEQFFGPGTRLTVL.

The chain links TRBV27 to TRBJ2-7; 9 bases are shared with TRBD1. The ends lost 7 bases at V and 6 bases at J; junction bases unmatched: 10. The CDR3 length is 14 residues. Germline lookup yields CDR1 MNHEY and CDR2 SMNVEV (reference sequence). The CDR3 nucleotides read TGTGCCAGCACCCGAACGGGACAGGGCTTCGAGCAGTACTTC. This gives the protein CASTRTGQGFEQYF.

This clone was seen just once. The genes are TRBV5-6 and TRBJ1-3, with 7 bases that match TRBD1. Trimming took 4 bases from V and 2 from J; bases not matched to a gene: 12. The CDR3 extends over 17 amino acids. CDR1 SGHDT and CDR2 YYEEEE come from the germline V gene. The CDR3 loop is CASSGLDRPLTGNTIYF. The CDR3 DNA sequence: TGTGCCAGCAGCGGACTGGACAGGCCACTAACTGGAAACACCATATATTTT.

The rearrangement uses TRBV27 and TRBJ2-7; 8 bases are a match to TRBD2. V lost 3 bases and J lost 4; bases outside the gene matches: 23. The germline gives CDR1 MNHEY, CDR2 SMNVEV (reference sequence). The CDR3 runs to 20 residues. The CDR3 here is CASSFRYDMVAGRFQYEQYF. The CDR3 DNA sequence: TGTGCCAGCAGTTTTCGCTATGATATGGTAGCGGGAAGATTCCAATACGAGCAGTACTTC.

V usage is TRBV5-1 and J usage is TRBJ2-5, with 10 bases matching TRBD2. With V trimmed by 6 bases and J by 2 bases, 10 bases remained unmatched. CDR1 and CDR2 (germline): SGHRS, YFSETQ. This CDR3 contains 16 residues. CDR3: CASTEAPSGGQETQYF. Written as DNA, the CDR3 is TGCGCCAGCACCGAAGCCCCTAGCGGGGGTCAAGAGACCCAGTACTTC.

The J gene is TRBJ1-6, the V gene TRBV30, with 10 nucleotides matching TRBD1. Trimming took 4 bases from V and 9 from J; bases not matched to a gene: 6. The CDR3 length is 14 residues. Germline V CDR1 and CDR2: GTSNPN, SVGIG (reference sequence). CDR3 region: CAWTLDRGGSPLHF. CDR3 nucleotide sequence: TGTGCCTGGACTCTGGACAGGGGGGGTTCACCCCTCCACTTT.

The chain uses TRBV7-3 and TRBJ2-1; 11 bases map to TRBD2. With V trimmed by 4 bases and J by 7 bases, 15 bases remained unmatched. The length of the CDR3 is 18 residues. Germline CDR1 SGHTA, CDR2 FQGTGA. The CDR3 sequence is CASSSRPDGTSGLNEQFF. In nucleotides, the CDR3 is TGTGCCAGCAGCTCACGTCCGGACGGGACTAGCGGCCTTAATGAGCAGTTCTTC.

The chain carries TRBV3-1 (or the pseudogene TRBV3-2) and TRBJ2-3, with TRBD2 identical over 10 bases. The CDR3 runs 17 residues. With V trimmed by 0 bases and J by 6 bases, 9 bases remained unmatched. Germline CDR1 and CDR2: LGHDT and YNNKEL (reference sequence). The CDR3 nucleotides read TGTGCCAGCAGCCAAGACGGGGTAGCGGGAGGTGCGGATACGCAGTATTTT. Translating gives CASSQDGVAGGADTQYF.

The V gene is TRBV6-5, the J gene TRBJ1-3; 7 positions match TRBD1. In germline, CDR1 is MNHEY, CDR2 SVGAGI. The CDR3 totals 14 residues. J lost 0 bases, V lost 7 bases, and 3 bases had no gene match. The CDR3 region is CASTTGDSGNTIYF. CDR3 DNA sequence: TGTGCCAGCACTACAGGGGACTCTGGAAACACCATATATTTT.

The CDR3 DNA is TGTGCCAGCAGCCAAGATGAGACAGCTCTAGCCAAAAACATTCAGTACTTC. Translation gives CASSQDETALAKNIQYF. The chain is built from TRBV3-1 (or the pseudogene TRBV3-2) and TRBJ2-4; D is perhaps TRBD1 (5 bases). The CDR3 extends over 17 amino acids. Trimming stripped 0 bases from V and 0 bases from J, with 12 bases between. Germline V gives CDR1 LGHDT, CDR2 YNNKEL (reference sequence).

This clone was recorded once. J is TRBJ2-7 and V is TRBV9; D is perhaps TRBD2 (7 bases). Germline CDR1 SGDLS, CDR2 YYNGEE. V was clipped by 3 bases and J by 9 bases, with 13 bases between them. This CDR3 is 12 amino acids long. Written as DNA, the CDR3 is TGTGCCAGCAGCGATGAGGGGGGGAGGCAGTACTTC. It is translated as CASSDEGGRQYF.

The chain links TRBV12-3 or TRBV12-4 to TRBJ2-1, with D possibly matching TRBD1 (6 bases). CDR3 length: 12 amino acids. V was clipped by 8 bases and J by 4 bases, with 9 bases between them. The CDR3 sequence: CASGDTYNEQFF. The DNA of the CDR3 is TGTGCCAGCGGGGACACTTACAATGAGCAGTTCTTC.

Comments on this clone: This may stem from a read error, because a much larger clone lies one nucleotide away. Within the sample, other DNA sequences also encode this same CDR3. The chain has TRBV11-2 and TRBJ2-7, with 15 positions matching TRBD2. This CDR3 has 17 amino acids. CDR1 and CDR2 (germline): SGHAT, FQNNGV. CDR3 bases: TGTGCCAGCAGATCGGGACTAGCGGGAGGCCACTCCTACGAACAGTACTTC. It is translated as CASRSGLAGGHSYEQYF.

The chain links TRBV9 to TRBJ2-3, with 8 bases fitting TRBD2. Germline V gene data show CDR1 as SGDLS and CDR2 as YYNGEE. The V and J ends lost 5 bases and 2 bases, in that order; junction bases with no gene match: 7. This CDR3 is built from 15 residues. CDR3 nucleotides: TGTGCCAGCAGTAAAGCGGGGGCCTACACAGATACGCAGTATTTT. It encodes CASSKAGAYTDTQYF.